These T cell receptor beta chains were read from a single sample in a study of blood T cell repertoires in COVID-19. The table came from immunoSEQ multiplex PCR; TCRdb's copy has only in-frame clones and leaves some out. Of hundreds of thousands of clones in the sample, around 88% were seen once. Material for sequencing was peripheral blood. These receptors came from a woman in her sixties with COVID-19, enrolled during active disease. CDR3s include the opening cysteine and the closing phenylalanine or tryptophan. Each record gives: CDR3 length, V gene, CDR3 protein.

14 TRBV5-1 CASSLDSGGLKQYF
13 TRBV12-3/TRBV12-4 CASSSRDRNIQYF
17 TRBV30 CAWSPETSGQLGYGYTF
14 TRBV5-6 CASSLGTSQKTQYF
14 TRBV7-8 CASSLQGNSYEQYF
14 TRBV18 CASSPRVLQETQYF
18 TRBV3-1/TRBV3-2 CASRHRDIPSLFSYGYTF
15 TRBV5-1 CASSFHGQIKGEAFF
12 TRBV23-1 CASSWATYEQYF
14 TRBV3-1/TRBV3-2 CASSQAQGAEGYTF
18 TRBV6-2/TRBV6-3 CASNPTPGQIIAGYEQYF
13 TRBV6-1 CASSYRTNEKLFF
14 TRBV6-5 CASSSVQVKTEAFF
15 TRBV6-5 CASSYSEAGVGTQYF
13 TRBV5-5 CASSLMSGQPQHF
12 TRBV5-6 CASMRDTGELFF
17 TRBV4-2 CASSQEGTGGIGEKLFF
12 TRBV29-1 CSVAREGQPQHF
14 TRBV5-6 CASSAGQGIYGYTF
14 TRBV4-1 CASSQAPRSYEQYF
16 TRBV29-1 CSVGGTSGGRYNEQFF
14 TRBV2 CASSAWTGGYEQYF
14 TRBV9 CASSVGGGFNEQYF
12 TRBV6-5 CASSWPGAVAFF